These T cell receptor beta chains were read from a single sample in a study of T cell responses to AZD1222 COVID-19 vaccine. Clones were sequenced by immunoSEQ multiplex PCR, and TCRdb holds only the in-frame ones, with some missing. The table records about 60,000 clones, over 60% of them present only once. The material was peripheral blood, obtained 28 days after the second AZD1222 dose. The receptors shown here come from an adult who received the AZD1222 COVID-19 vaccine. Each CDR3 is given with its conserved first and last residue. Each record gives: clone size, D gene, J gene, V gene, CDR3 protein, CDR3 DNA. D genes are given only for firm matches. Size is stated for part of the rows, as once, few or many counts, or as a class when the clone is expanded.

NA	TRBD1	TRBJ1-1	TRBV3-1/TRBV3-2	CASSQRGLMNTEAFF	TGTGCCAGCAGCCAAAGGGGGCTGATGAACACTGAAGCTTTCTTT
NA	TRBD1	TRBJ1-5	TRBV5-1	CASSLVPGGHQPQHF	TGCGCCAGCAGCTTGGTTCCAGGGGGCCATCAGCCCCAGCATTTT
once	TRBD1	TRBJ2-7	TRBV11-2	CASSPGQGVYEQYF	TGTGCCAGCAGCCCCGGACAGGGGGTCTACGAGCAGTACTTC
NA	TRBD1	TRBJ1-2	TRBV5-1	CASSPGTGWDYGYTF	TGCGCCAGCAGCCCCGGGACAGGGTGGGACTATGGCTACACCTTC
NA	TRBD1	TRBJ1-4	TRBV15	CATRPGQGRGKLFF	TGTGCCACTCGGCCGGGACAGGGGAGAGGAAAACTGTTTTTT
NA	NA	TRBJ2-5	TRBV11-3	CASSLEQETQYF	TGTGCCAGCAGCTTGGAGCAAGAGACCCAGTACTTC
NA	NA	TRBJ1-3	TRBV6-5	CASRPLTGSGNTIYF	TGTGCCAGCAGACCTCTGACAGGCTCTGGAAACACCATATATTTT
NA	NA	TRBJ1-2	TRBV7-8	CASSLALAYGYTF	TGTGCCAGCAGCTTAGCGCTGGCCTATGGCTACACCTTC
NA	NA	TRBJ1-1	TRBV6-2/TRBV6-3	CASSYDGTNTEAFF	TGTGCCAGCAGTTACGATGGGACGAACACTGAAGCTTTCTTT
NA	TRBD1	TRBJ1-2	TRBV6-5	CASRPGGQINYGYTF	TGTGCCAGCAGGCCCGGGGGACAGATTAACTATGGCTACACCTTC
once	NA	TRBJ1-2	TRBV21-1	CASSRPRQAYGYTF	TGTGCCAGCAGCCGTCCGCGGCAGGCTTATGGCTACACCTTC
NA	NA	TRBJ1-4	TRBV5-1	CASSLDGPNEKLFF	TGCGCCAGCAGCTTGGACGGCCCTAATGAAAAACTGTTTTTT
NA	NA	TRBJ1-1	TRBV7-3	CASSLNGNTEAFF	TGTGCCAGCAGCTTAAACGGGAACACTGAAGCTTTCTTT
NA	TRBD1	TRBJ2-4	TRBV7-2	CASSSQGANIQYF	TGTGCCAGCAGCTCTCAGGGGGCGAACATTCAGTACTTC
NA	NA	TRBJ2-5	TRBV10-3	CAISEGETQYF	TGTGCCATCAGTGAGGGAGAGACCCAGTACTTC
once	NA	TRBJ2-1	TRBV28	CASSSTGYNNEQFF	TGTGCCAGCAGTTCCACAGGGTACAATAATGAGCAGTTCTTC
NA	TRBD2	TRBJ2-5	TRBV7-2	CAVGLAAQETQYF	TGTGCGGTGGGGCTAGCGGCCCAAGAGACCCAGTACTTC
NA	NA	TRBJ1-4	TRBV28	CASSLGADGNEKLFF	TGTGCCAGCAGCCTGGGAGCGGACGGTAATGAAAAACTGTTTTTT
NA	NA	TRBJ2-5	TRBV6-2/TRBV6-3	CASSYPTGKGETQYF	TGTGCCAGCAGTTACCCAACAGGGAAAGGGGAGACCCAGTACTTC
NA	NA	TRBJ2-2	TRBV5-1	CASSPETGPVSNTGELFF	TGCGCCAGCAGCCCGGAGACAGGCCCGGTATCGAACACCGGGGAGCTGTTTTTT
NA	TRBD1	TRBJ1-2	TRBV28	CASRVGAQGEGGYTF	TGTGCCAGCAGGGTAGGGGCACAGGGGGAGGGTGGCTACACCTTC
once	NA	TRBJ2-7	TRBV28	CASSPGRYEQYF	TGTGCCAGCAGCCCCGGCCGCTACGAGCAGTACTTC
few	NA	TRBJ2-5	TRBV28	CASAASPRTQYF	TGTGCCAGCGCCGCCTCCCCGCGGACCCAGTACTTC
NA	NA	TRBJ1-3	TRBV19	CASSPSRDYHGNTIYF	TGTGCCAGTAGCCCTTCGAGGGACTATCACGGAAACACCATATATTTT
NA	TRBD1	TRBJ2-3	TRBV5-1	CASSSTGQESTDTQYF	TGCGCCAGCAGCTCGACGGGACAGGAGAGCACAGATACGCAGTATTTT
NA	NA	TRBJ1-2	TRBV29-1	CSVDRAYGYTF	TGCAGCGTTGACAGAGCCTATGGCTACACCTTC
NA	TRBD1	TRBJ2-1	TRBV5-1	CASSQYAGQGLGNEQFF	TGCGCCAGCAGCCAATACGCCGGACAGGGCTTAGGCAATGAGCAGTTCTTC
NA	TRBD1	TRBJ1-2	TRBV5-1	CASSGTGNGYTF	TGCGCCAGCTCCGGGACAGGGAATGGCTACACCTTC
once	TRBD1	TRBJ2-7	TRBV10-1	CASSIDRDREQYF	TGCGCCAGCAGTATAGACAGGGATCGAGAGCAGTACTTC
NA	TRBD2	TRBJ2-1	TRBV3-1/TRBV3-2	CASSPRGLAVSEQFF	TGTGCCAGCAGCCCGCGTGGGCTAGCGGTCTCGGAGCAGTTCTTC
NA	NA	TRBJ1-4	TRBV6-5	CASSSTGANEKLFF	TGTGCCAGCAGTTCAACGGGGGCTAATGAAAAACTGTTTTTT
NA	TRBD1	TRBJ2-3	TRBV29-1	CSTGQGAHDTQYF	TGCAGCACTGGACAGGGGGCTCACGATACGCAGTATTTT
NA	TRBD1	TRBJ1-6	TRBV2	CASSVPQGAGVSPLHF	TGTGCCAGCAGTGTCCCACAGGGGGCTGGGGTTTCACCCCTCCACTTT
medium-sized	NA	TRBJ1-2	TRBV3-1/TRBV3-2	CASSLEGRGGPGGYTF	TGTGCCAGCAGCCTTGAGGGCAGGGGTGGACCCGGGGGCTACACCTTC
once	TRBD1	TRBJ1-4	TRBV28	CASSSYQGATNEKLFF	TGTGCCAGCAGCTCATATCAGGGGGCAACTAATGAAAAACTGTTTTTT
NA	TRBD2	TRBJ2-3	TRBV5-4	CASSERLAGGTDTQYF	TGTGCCAGCAGCGAACGACTAGCGGGGGGCACAGATACGCAGTATTTT
NA	NA	TRBJ1-1	TRBV7-6	CASSSPGENTEAFF	TGTGCCAGCAGCTCGCCGGGGGAGAACACTGAAGCTTTCTTT
NA	TRBD2	TRBJ2-3	TRBV27	CASSPNNLAGKGYF	TGTGCCAGCAGTCCAAACAATCTAGCGGGGAAAGGTTATTTT
NA	NA	TRBJ2-7	TRBV7-9	CASTIGVGSEQYF	TGTGCCAGCACCATAGGGGTTGGAAGCGAGCAGTACTTC
NA	NA	TRBJ1-4	TRBV7-9	CASSQQGTNEKLFF	TGTGCCAGCAGTCAACAGGGTACTAATGAAAAACTGTTTTTT
NA	NA	TRBJ1-2	TRBV29-1	CSVGGSSYGYTF	TGCAGCGTTGGGGGGTCAAGCTATGGCTACACCTTC
NA	NA	TRBJ2-7	TRBV28	CASVLSGQDEQYF	TGTGCCAGCGTTCTATCAGGGCAGGACGAGCAGTACTTC